The 15 T cell receptor beta chains in this list originate from one sample, sequenced in a study of T cell repertoires in cytomegalovirus infection. TCRdb reanalysed the reads using MiXCR and keeps one entry per CDR3 protein. The sample lists 900,000 to 950,000 distinct CDR3 sequences; roughly a third were seen once. Antigens for these TCRs are unknown. The specimen comprised cultured CD8+ T cells from PBMCs, sampled from culture after CMV antigen stimulation. The receptors were sampled from a human donor in good health (CMV status not recorded). Some clones in this sample may be carry-over from other donors' samples.

The V gene is TRBV25-1, the J gene TRBJ1-6; D unresolved. Germline V gives CDR1 MGHDK, CDR2 SYGVNS. CDR3 length: 14 amino acids. The V end lost 2 bases, the J end lost 10 bases, and 12 bases lay between the germline ends. CDR3 amino acids: CASSEPLAGSPLHF. CDR3 sequence (DNA): TGTGCCAGCAGTGAACCCCTAGCGGGCTCACCCCTCCACTTT.

This clonotype was observed a handful of times. This chain joins TRBV7-9 and TRBJ2-1; 11 nucleotides line up with TRBD1. CDR1 SEHNR and CDR2 FQNEAQ come from the germline V gene (reference sequence). This CDR3 has 16 residues. V shed 1 base, J shed 8 bases, and the junction held 7 bases outside the gene matches. CDR3 sequence (DNA): TGTGCCAGCAGCTTAGTTCTGAGGACAGGGGGCGATGAGCAGTTCTTC. It encodes CASSLVLRTGGDEQFF.

V is TRBV10-3 and J is TRBJ2-2; D is unresolved. Trimming took off 9 bases at V and 3 bases at J, with 11 bases between the two ends. The CDR3 has 13 amino acids. From germline, CDR1 is ENHRY and CDR2 SYGVKD. The CDR3 bases are TGTGCCATGTCGGTAGATGACACCGGGGAGCTGTTTTTT. Translation gives CAMSVDDTGELFF.

This clonotype was seen only a few times. This sequence joins TRBV7-6 and TRBJ2-2, with 11 positions matching TRBD1. J gave up 4 bases and V 2 bases, and 12 bases lay outside the gene matches. The CDR3 has 19 amino acids. CDR1 is SGHVS and CDR2 is FNYEAQ in the germline V gene. CDR3 coding DNA: TGTGCCAGCAGCTTAATCGCCGTCATCGGGACAGGGGGCACCGGGGAGCTGTTTTTT. Protein product: CASSLIAVIGTGGTGELFF.

The CDR3 DNA is TGTGCCAGCAGTTACGTGGCAGCGGAGCTCCACTTT. Its protein product is CASSYVAAELHF. The chain employs TRBV6-2 or TRBV6-3 and TRBJ1-6, with no clear D. Trimming shortened V by 2 bases and J by 16 bases, and 12 bases separated the two germline ends. From germline, CDR1 is MNHEY and CDR2 SVGEGT. This CDR3 has 12 residues.

This clonotype has just a few counts. The rearrangement uses TRBV4-3 and TRBJ2-1; the D gene is possibly TRBD2 (7 bases). The germline gives CDR1 LGHNA, CDR2 YSLEER. The CDR3 extends over 17 amino acids. V lost 1 base and J 4 bases, leaving 17 bases between the germline ends. DNA for the CDR3: TGCGCCAGCAGCCAAGCGCTTGGGGGGGCTCCGTACAATGAGCAGTTCTTC. It encodes CASSQALGGAPYNEQFF.

The chain couples TRBV19 to TRBJ2-1; 8 bases align to TRBD2. V was pared by 9 bases and J by 6 bases, with 10 bases of the junction left unmatched. The CDR3 runs to 14 residues. Looked up from germline, CDR1 is LNHDA and CDR2 is SQIVND (reference sequence). CDR3 coding DNA: TGTGCCAGCAAACGGGGGGGGCCTCTCAATGAGCAGTTCTTC. This translates into CASKRGGPLNEQFF.

The V gene is TRBV18, the J gene TRBJ2-5, with TRBD1 identical over 8 bases. Per the germline V gene, CDR1 is KGHSH and CDR2 is LQKENI. V was pared by 1 base and J by 4 bases, with 5 bases of the junction left unmatched. The CDR3 loop spans 15 amino acids. This CDR3 is CASSPRTGIPETQYF. The DNA of the CDR3 is TGTGCCAGCTCACCACGGACAGGGATCCCAGAGACCCAGTACTTC.

This clonotype was observed a handful of times. The gene calls are TRBV10-3 and TRBJ2-3; D is unresolved. The V end was cut by 6 bases, the J end by 1 base, with 17 bases between. The germline V gene has CDR1 ENHRY and CDR2 SYGVKD. The CDR3 is 16 amino acids. The CDR3 spells CAIRKYVGSGTDTQYF. The CDR3 bases are TGTGCCATCAGGAAGTACGTGGGTTCCGGCACAGATACGCAGTATTTT.

The rearrangement joins TRBV27 to TRBJ2-1, with D hard to call. Germline CDR1 reads MNHEY; CDR2 reads SMNVEV (reference sequence). The V gene lost 4 bases and the J gene lost 10 bases, with 17 bases spanning the gap. CDR3 length: 14 residues. CDR3 loop: CASSSPSTQREQFF. For the CDR3, the DNA is TGTGCCAGCAGTTCCCCATCGACCCAACGGGAGCAGTTCTTC.

This chain links TRBV7-4 with TRBJ1-4; 11 nucleotides agree with TRBD1. The CDR3 runs to 17 residues. V was pared by 1 base and J by 3 bases, with 4 bases of the junction left unmatched. The germline gives CDR1 SGHVT, CDR2 SQSDAQ. The CDR3 sequence: CASSLGTGGQANEKLFF. The CDR3 nucleotides are TGTGCCAGCAGCTTAGGGACAGGGGGCCAAGCTAATGAAAAACTGTTTTTT.

This clonotype was recorded a few times. The chain has TRBV27 and TRBJ1-5; a weak D match, TRBD1 (5 bases). Between the trimmed V and J ends, which lost 3 bases and 4 bases, there was a span of 10 bases. The CDR3 runs to 14 residues. CDR1 is MNHEY and CDR2 is SMNVEV in the germline V gene (reference sequence). The CDR3 DNA reads as TGTGCCAGCAGTTTGTGGGGCATAAATCAGCCCCAGCATTTT. Protein sequence: CASSLWGINQPQHF.

This clonotype was counted ten times or more. The gene calls are TRBV11-1 and TRBJ1-1; D might be TRBD1 (5 bases). Trimming took off 6 bases at V and 6 bases at J, with 17 bases between the two ends. The CDR3 sequence is 14 residues long. Germline V gene lookup returns CDR1 SGHAT and CDR2 FQDESV (reference sequence). CDR3 residues: CASSLPGILAEAFF. In nucleotides, the CDR3 is TGTGCCAGCAGTCTCCCAGGGATTTTGGCTGAAGCTTTCTTT. Together with reference TRBV11-1 and TRBJ1-1, the CDR3 gives the full variable domain: EAEVAQSPRYKITEKSQAVAFWCDPISGHATLYWYRQILGQGPELLVQFQDESVVDDSQLPKDRFSAERLKGVDSTLKIQPAELGDSAMYLCASSLPGILAEAFFGQGTRLTVV.

J is TRBJ2-3 and V is TRBV29-1; the D gene is possibly TRBD2 (5 bases). The CDR3 spans 13 residues. Trimming took off 1 base at V and 4 bases at J, with 9 bases between the two ends. From germline, CDR1 is SQVTM and CDR2 ANQGSEA. CDR3 amino acids: CSVEGLTADTQYF. The CDR3 DNA is TGCAGCGTTGAAGGACTAACGGCAGATACGCAGTATTTT.

With respect to this clonotype: This may stem from a read error, because a much larger clone lies one nucleotide away. V is TRBV7-2 and J is TRBJ1-4, with D perhaps TRBD1 (5 bases). This CDR3 has 18 residues. CDR1 is SGHTA, CDR2 FQGNSA, per germline. CDR3 sequence: CASSLKDGRQPTIEKLFF. CDR3 nucleotides: TGTGCCAGCAGCTTAAAGGACGGTCGACAGCCAACTATTGAAAAACTGTTTTTT.